The 10 T cell receptor beta chains below all came from one sample that was sequenced in a study of T cells after yellow fever vaccination. TCRdb used MiXCR to reprocess the 5' RACE reads, holding one entry per CDR3 protein. The repertoire holds about 350,000 distinct CDR3 sequences, with approximately 12% as singletons. The material sequenced was CD4+ T cells sorted from PBMCs, taken 15 days after the yellow fever booster vaccination. Receptors originate from a man younger than 35 who received the YFV17D yellow fever vaccine.

The V call is TRBV7-2, the J call TRBJ1-2; D is ambiguous. Germline CDR1 SGHTA, CDR2 FQGNSA. Trimming shortened V by 5 bases and J by 3 bases, and 10 bases separated the two germline ends. The CDR3 sequence is 13 residues long. Here the CDR3 DNA reads TGTGCCAGCAGCACGAACAGCTACTATGGCTACACCTTC. Protein sequence: CASSTNSYYGYTF.

This clonotype was counted a few times. The chain carries TRBV5-4 and TRBJ2-7; 7 bases fit TRBD2. The junction had 4 bases not matched to a gene; V was cut back by 0 bases and J by 7 bases. This CDR3 comprises 13 residues. From germline, CDR1 is SGHNT and CDR2 YYREEE (reference sequence). Written as DNA, the CDR3 is TGTGCCAGCAGCTTGGCCTTGGGGGGGGAGCAGTACGTC. It encodes CASSLALGGEQYV.

The table lists this clonotype with a few counts. The rearrangement joins TRBV7-2 to TRBJ2-5; D uncertain. CDR3 length: 14 amino acids. CDR1 is SGHTA and CDR2 is FQGNSA in the germline V gene. V was trimmed by 1 base and J by 3 bases, leaving 9 bases between them. CDR3 bases: TGTGCCAGCAGCTTAGAGTCTGGGAAAGAGACCCAGTACTTC. It translates to CASSLESGKETQYF.

The sample holds a few counts of this clonotype. The rearrangement uses TRBV7-2 and TRBJ2-1, with a tentative D call TRBD2 (6 bases). Between the trimmed V and J ends, which lost 5 bases and 9 bases, there was a span of 11 bases. Germline V gene data show CDR1 as SGHTA and CDR2 as FQGNSA. The CDR3 covers 12 residues. The CDR3 bases are TGTGCCAGCAGCCGGGGGACTTCTGAGCAGTTCTTC. It is translated as CASSRGTSEQFF.

The rearrangement joins TRBV5-4 to TRBJ2-6; 8 bases align to TRBD1. The CDR3 is 16 amino acids. Per germline, CDR1 SGHNT and CDR2 YYREEE (reference sequence). Losses at the gene ends were 4 bases for V and 1 base for J; bases not matched to a gene: 4. This CDR3 reads CASSSNRGSGANVLTF. The DNA for the CDR3 is TGTGCCAGCAGCAGTAACAGGGGGTCTGGGGCCAACGTCCTGACTTTC.

A few counts support this clonotype. The chain couples TRBV10-1 to TRBJ2-3; no definite D call. The CDR3 contains 16 residues. Germline CDR1 and CDR2: WNHNN and SYGVQD (reference sequence). V was cut by 0 bases and J by 4 bases, with 14 bases left in between. CDR3 bases: TGCGCCAGCAGTGAGTCGAAGGGCGGTAGGGCAGATACGCAGTATTTT. This sequence encodes CASSESKGGRADTQYF.

In this sample, this clonotype turned up many times. The chain carries TRBV12-3 or TRBV12-4 and TRBJ2-7, with D possibly TRBD2 on 7 matching bases. The CDR3 has 13 residues. The V end was cut by 5 bases, the J end by 3 bases, with 11 bases between. DNA for the CDR3: TGTGCCAGCAGTGCGGGGGCATACTACGAGCAGTACTTC. This translates into CASSAGAYYEQYF.

This chain uses TRBV6-5 with TRBJ1-2; TRBD1 is a possible D gene (5 bases). CDR1 MNHEY and CDR2 SVGAGI come from the germline V gene. This CDR3 has 13 amino acids. The ends were cut back, 5 bases at V and 7 bases at J, with 14 bases in the middle. Here the CDR3 DNA reads TGTGCCAGCAGTCCCGGGGGGGTCTCTGGCTACACCTTC. It specifies CASSPGGVSGYTF.

This clonotype was detected a few times. The V and J genes are TRBV7-8 and TRBJ1-3, with D possibly matching TRBD1 (6 bases). CDR3 size: 15 residues. CDR1 SGHVS and CDR2 FQNEAQ come from the germline V gene. Trimming took off 5 bases at V and 0 bases at J, with 11 bases between the two ends. The CDR3 coding sequence is TGTGCCAGCAGCCGTGGACAGTCCTCTGGAAACACCATATATTTT. Protein product: CASSRGQSSGNTIYF.

This chain links TRBV9 with TRBJ1-1; D not resolved. The CDR3 consists of 14 residues. V lost 0 bases to trimming and J lost 1 base, with 7 bases between them. Germline CDR1 SGDLS, CDR2 YYNGEE. The CDR3, as DNA: TGTGCCAGCAGCGTAGGGACCACGAACACTGAAGCTTTCTTT. Protein sequence: CASSVGTTNTEAFF.